This T cell receptor (beta chain) derives from a study of blood T cell repertoires in COVID-19. The wider study: The United States, Italy and Spain were the sources of the acute and convalescent COVID-19 samples. T cells, B-cell-depleted T cells, or PBMCs provided the cDNA or gDNA that served as material.

Method: immunoSEQ multiplex PCR; TCRdb's copy keeps in-frame clones and lacks some. This table holds roughly 150,000 clones, around 80% found once. The receptor was isolated from a human donor with acute or convalescent COVID-19. The donor label of this sample is uncertain. Input material: peripheral blood.

CDR3 bases: TGTGCCAGCTCGCCCCGACAGGGGGATGGCTACACCTTC. This gives the protein CASSPRQGDGYTF. This sequence joins TRBV18 and TRBJ1-2; the match to TRBD1 covers 9 bases. J was trimmed by 6 bases and V by 6 bases; bases with no gene match: 5. The CDR3 consists of 13 residues. The germline CDR1 and CDR2 sequences are KGHSH and LQKENI.